Reported below is one T cell receptor (beta chain). Its antigen is as yet unknown. TCRdb re-called the reads with MiXCR, one entry per CDR3 protein. The table lists roughly 640,000 distinct CDR3 sequences, approximately 24% of them singletons. This entry is derived from a study of T cell repertoires in cytomegalovirus infection. Study-wide background: Based on public TCR beta signatures, there were indications of CMV infection and of a matching HLA type. Findings and caveats of the study: Ex vivo responses were dominated by HLA-C-restricted CMV-specific TCR beta clonotypes. Cumulative public TCR beta family frequency identified carriers of CMV plus the relevant HLA.

The CDR3 extends over 15 amino acids. CDR1 is MNHEY, CDR2 SMNVEV, per germline (reference sequence). With 5 bases clipped from V and 1 base from J, the junction kept 4 bases outside the gene matches. Sequenced material: CD8+ T cells from PBMCs. The TCR originated in a human donor in good health (CMV status not recorded). Some clones in this sample may be carry-over from other donors' samples. The chain uses TRBV27 and TRBJ2-7; 11 nucleotides line up with TRBD2. The CDR3 bases are TGTGCCAGCAGTGCTACTAGCGGGGGTTCCTACGAGCAGTACTTC. It specifies CASSATSGGSYEQYF.